The 23 T cell receptor beta chains below all came from one sample that was sequenced in a study of blood T cell repertoires in COVID-19. Clones were read by immunoSEQ multiplex PCR, and TCRdb kept only the in-frame ones, dropping some. The sample records 120,000 or so clones, 60% to 80% being singletons. Sequencing input: peripheral blood. The source of these receptors is a man aged 60 to 69 with acute or convalescent COVID-19.

The V and J genes are TRBV18 and TRBJ1-5, with D possibly matching TRBD1 (5 bases). V was pared by 3 bases and J by 5 bases, with 17 bases between. CDR1 and CDR2 (germline): KGHSH, LQKENI. The CDR3 is 16 residues long. CDR3 sequence: CASSPRRAGTDQPQHF. The CDR3 DNA is TGTGCCAGCTCACCCCGACGTGCCGGGACTGATCAGCCCCAGCATTTT. Full variable domain (missing parts from reference TRBV18 and TRBJ1-5): NAGVMQNPRHLVRRRGQEARLRCSPMKGHSHVYWYRQLPEEGLKFMVYLQKENIIDESGMPKERFSAEFPKEGPSILRIQQVVRGDSAAYFCASSPRRAGTDQPQHFGDGTRLSIL.

V gene TRBV10-1 combines with J gene TRBJ1-6; 7 bases map to TRBD1. CDR3 length: 17 residues. Germline-derived CDR1 and CDR2 are WNHNN and SYGVQD (reference sequence). The trim removed 7 bases at V and 6 bases at J, leaving 15 bases unmatched. The CDR3 nucleotides are TGCGCCAGCAAAGAGGGTCGGGGGACAGCCCGTAATTCACCCCTCCACTTT. Translated, it gives CASKEGRGTARNSPLHF.

J is TRBJ2-1 and V is TRBV24-1, with D possibly matching TRBD1 (7 bases). The germline V gene encodes CDR1 KGHDR and CDR2 SFDVKD. The CDR3 is 16 residues long. Trimming took off 4 bases at V and 0 bases at J, with 12 bases between the two ends. CDR3 amino acids: CATSDRGVSSYNEQFF. DNA of the CDR3: TGTGCCACCAGTGACAGGGGGGTAAGCTCCTACAATGAGCAGTTCTTC.

This clone has a count of ten or more. The chain recombines TRBV9 with TRBJ2-4; D might be TRBD1 (5 bases). The CDR3 extends over 14 amino acids. V lost 0 bases, J lost 1 base, and 5 bases lay in between. Germline V gene lookup returns CDR1 SGDLS and CDR2 YYNGEE. The CDR3, as DNA: TGTGCCAGCAGCGTAGAGGGGGCCAAAAACATTCAGTACTTC. It codes for CASSVEGAKNIQYF.

This chain joins TRBV2 and TRBJ1-1; D gene uncertain. The CDR3 runs to 13 residues. Looked up from germline, CDR1 is SNHLY and CDR2 is FYNNEI. V lost 7 bases and J 1 base, leaving 10 bases between the germline ends. This chain's CDR3 is CASKIQPNTEAFF. CDR3 DNA: TGTGCCAGCAAGATACAGCCGAACACTGAAGCTTTCTTT.

This chain connects TRBV19 to TRBJ1-2; D perhaps matches TRBD1 (5 bases). Germline values: CDR1 LNHDA, CDR2 SQIVND (reference sequence). CDR3 length: 13 amino acids. The V end lost 7 bases, the J end lost 4 bases, and 13 bases lay between the germline ends. CDR3 DNA: TGTGCCAGTACCGGGGGACTCATCTATGGCTACACCTTC. Protein product: CASTGGLIYGYTF.

The genes are TRBV6-6 and TRBJ2-7; D might be TRBD2 (6 bases). The CDR3 length is 12 residues. Trimming left V 5 bases short and J 2 bases short, with 7 bases between. Germline-derived CDR1 and CDR2 are MNHNY and SVGAGI (reference sequence). The CDR3 region has the DNA TGTGCCAGCAGTGGCGGGGCCTACGAGCAGTACTTC. Translation gives CASSGGAYEQYF.

This chain connects TRBV5-1 to TRBJ1-4; TRBD1 agrees at 7 bases. Germline lookup yields CDR1 SGHRS and CDR2 YFSETQ. CDR3 size: 14 residues. J was trimmed by 7 bases and V by 0 bases; bases with no gene match: 3. The CDR3 DNA sequence: TGCGCCAGCAGCTTGGAGGGGGCGAGTGAAAAACTGTTTTTT. It is translated as CASSLEGASEKLFF.

The rearrangement uses TRBV5-1 and TRBJ2-2, with TRBD2 identical over 8 bases. Germline CDR1 and CDR2: SGHRS and YFSETQ. V trimming: 2 bases; J trimming: 5 bases; junction bases outside the gene matches: 8. The CDR3 loop spans 16 amino acids. The CDR3 DNA is TGCGCCAGCAGCTTTTTCGCGGGGGGTGGAACCGGGGAGCTGTTTTTT. It codes for CASSFFAGGGTGELFF.

The rearrangement uses TRBV25-1 and TRBJ1-4; 7 bases are a match to TRBD1. The germline CDR1 and CDR2 sequences are MGHDK and SYGVNS. J gave up 8 bases and V 5 bases, and 11 bases lay outside the gene matches. The CDR3 sequence is 15 residues long. CDR3 amino acids: CASSMTWGQPEKLFF. CDR3 DNA sequence: TGTGCCAGCAGTATGACGTGGGGACAGCCCGAAAAACTGTTTTTT.

CDR3 amino acids: CATSDPFEAKAGANVLTF. In nucleotides, the CDR3 is TGTGCCACCAGTGACCCTTTTGAGGCCAAGGCTGGGGCCAACGTCCTGACTTTC. The gene calls are TRBV24-1 and TRBJ2-6; D is uncertain. The CDR3 has 18 amino acids. Germline CDR1 KGHDR, CDR2 SFDVKD. V was shortened by 4 bases and J by 2 bases, with 17 bases between the two germline ends.

The V call is TRBV29-1, the J call TRBJ2-3; D not resolved. Germline CDR1 and CDR2: SQVTM and ANQGSEA. This CDR3 region has 13 residues. V dropped 6 bases and J dropped 2 bases, with 12 bases sitting between them. CDR3 DNA sequence: TGCAGCGTCGATGGAGTGACCACAGATACGCAGTATTTT. The encoded protein is CSVDGVTTDTQYF.

This chain connects TRBV12-2 to TRBJ2-7; the table's D gene call, TRBD1, was not cross checked with the DNA. TRBV12-2 is annotated as a pseudogene. The CDR3 runs to 14 residues. The CDR3: CASRPGQGSGEQYF. The DNA of the CDR3 is TGTGCAAGTCGACCCGGACAGGGGTCGGGGGAGCAGTACTTC.

This sequence joins TRBV5-6 and TRBJ1-6; possible D gene TRBD1, 6 bases. Trimming shortened V by 4 bases and J by 8 bases, and 16 bases separated the two germline ends. This CDR3 contains 15 residues. Germline V gene sequence: CDR1 SGHDT, CDR2 YYEEEE. The CDR3 is CASSPVRTDDSPLHF. In DNA, the CDR3 is TGTGCCAGCAGCCCCGTGAGGACAGATGATTCACCCCTCCACTTT.

This clone was recorded only once. The V and J genes are TRBV6-1 and TRBJ2-1; D is unclear. Trimming removed 2 bases at V and 3 bases at J, with 11 bases between. The V gene's germline CDR1 is MNHNS and CDR2 SASEGT. The CDR3 runs to 15 residues. CDR3 in DNA: TGTGCCAGCAGTGAACAGGCTGAAATCTACAATGAGCAGTTCTTC. Translating it yields CASSEQAEIYNEQFF.

The chain employs TRBV4-1 and TRBJ2-2; TRBD2 matches at 7 bases. CDR1 is MGHRA, CDR2 YSYEKL, per germline. The CDR3 loop spans 15 amino acids. V was pared by 3 bases and J by 4 bases, with 5 bases of the junction left unmatched. Written as DNA, the CDR3 is TGCGCCAGCAGCCAGATACTAGCGATCACCGGGGAGCTGTTTTTT. Its translation is CASSQILAITGELFF.

This rearrangement joins TRBV5-1 to TRBJ2-7; possibly TRBD1 for D (6 bases). The germline CDR1 and CDR2 sequences are SGHRS and YFSETQ. This CDR3 region has 13 residues. V was cut by 0 bases and J by 3 bases, with 7 bases left in between. CDR3 coding DNA: TGCGCCAGCAGCTTGGAGACAGGCTACGAGCAGTACTTC. It encodes CASSLETGYEQYF.

This clone has only a few counts. CDR3 region: CASSLDPVIDYEQYF. DNA for the CDR3: TGTGCCAGCAGCTTAGACCCGGTAATAGACTACGAGCAGTACTTC. The J gene is TRBJ2-7, the V gene TRBV11-3; D uncertain. This CDR3 region has 15 residues. V dropped 0 bases and J dropped 3 bases, with 12 bases sitting between them. CDR1 and CDR2 (germline): SGHNT, YENEEA.

Of note for this clone: This sample also contains other DNA sequences that code for the same CDR3. This chain uses TRBV24-1 with TRBJ2-3, with 8 bases identical to TRBD1. The CDR3 sequence is 13 residues long. J was trimmed by 2 bases and V by 10 bases; bases with no gene match: 4. CDR1 KGHDR and CDR2 SFDVKD come from the germline V gene. For the CDR3, the DNA is TGTGCCACTTCAGGGGGCCACACAGATACGCAGTATTTT. It codes for CATSGGHTDTQYF.

The chain recombines TRBV7-3 with TRBJ2-3; D is perhaps TRBD2 (5 bases). V lost 5 bases and J lost 2, with 14 bases in between. CDR1 SGHTA and CDR2 FQGTGA come from the germline V gene. This CDR3 is 15 amino acids long. CDR3 bases: TGTGCCAGCAGCCTAGCACCTGGTTTCACAGATACGCAGTATTTT. This translates into CASSLAPGFTDTQYF.

The rearrangement joins TRBV7-3 to TRBJ2-7; D gene unclear. Germline V gene sequence: CDR1 SGHTA, CDR2 FQGTGA. V shed 0 bases and J shed 1 base, with 10 bases lying between them. The CDR3 is made up of 15 amino acids. This chain's CDR3 is CASSLTPGPSYEQYF. The DNA of the CDR3 is TGTGCCAGCAGCTTAACGCCAGGTCCTTCCTACGAGCAGTACTTC.

This clone was detected a few times. The CDR3 spells CASSMRKSGTILRGQYF. The DNA of the CDR3 is TGTGCCAGTTCAATGAGGAAATCCGGGACAATCCTACGAGGGCAGTACTTC. The rearrangement uses TRBV19 and TRBJ2-7; D may be TRBD1 (6 bases). Trimming removed 8 bases at V and 9 bases at J, with 32 bases between. Germline V gene lookup returns CDR1 LNHDA and CDR2 SQIVND (reference sequence). CDR3 size: 17 residues.

The chain employs TRBV9 and TRBJ2-3; a possible D gene is TRBD2 (7 bases). V was shortened by 3 bases and J by 7 bases, with 21 bases between the two germline ends. The CDR3 spans 16 residues. Germline-derived CDR1 and CDR2 are SGDLS and YYNGEE. The CDR3 here is CASSGGGASGRNTQYF. DNA of the CDR3: TGTGCCAGCAGCGGAGGGGGGGCCTCGGGGAGAAATACGCAGTATTTT. Drawing the rest from reference TRBV9 and TRBJ2-3, the complete variable domain is DSGVTQTPKHLITATGQRVTLRCSPRSGDLSVYWYQQSLDQGLQFLIQYYNGEERAKGNILERFSAQQFPDLHSELNLSSLELGDSALYFCASSGGGASGRNTQYFGPGTRLTVL.